Listed below are T cell receptor beta chains from one sample, sequenced in a study of shared clonotypes between healthy human individuals. The method was immunoSEQ multiplex PCR; TCRdb's version includes in-frame clones alone and lacks a portion of them. There are millions of clones in the sample; 85% to 95% occur only once, and about 1.1% lies in the top ten. The sequencing input was naive CD8+ T cells sorted from blood. These receptors were obtained from a man aged 18 to 35 in good health. Both conserved end residues are part of each CDR3. A D gene is named only where the DNA matches it firmly.

d_gene,v_gene,j_gene,CDR3aa,CDR3nt
TRBD2,TRBV5-6,TRBJ2-2,CASSSLGLAGTGELFF,TGTGCCAGCAGCTCCCTTGGACTAGCGGGCACCGGGGAGCTGTTTTTT
.,TRBV7-9,TRBJ1-2,CASSLSGRWSTSGDYTF,TGTGCCAGCAGCTTAAGCGGGAGGTGGTCGACCTCCGGTGACTACACCTTC
TRBD1,TRBV7-6,TRBJ1-2,CASTPPRDRGKRQGYTF,TGTGCCAGCACCCCACCCCGTGACAGGGGGAAACGCCAAGGCTACACCTTC
TRBD1,TRBV25-1,TRBJ2-7,CASSEADRGIYEQYF,TGTGCCAGCTCGGAGGCGGACAGGGGAATCTACGAGCAGTACTTC
.,TRBV7-2,TRBJ2-4,CASSLGDGLAKNIQYF,TGTGCCAGCAGCTTGGGGGACGGACTAGCCAAAAACATTCAGTACTTC
.,TRBV7-8,TRBJ2-2,CASSPATATGELFF,TGTGCCAGCAGCCCAGCCACAGCCACCGGGGAGCTGTTTTTT
TRBD1,TRBV4-3,TRBJ1-4,CASSLTDRGKLFF,TGCGCCAGCAGCCTAACGGACAGGGGAAAACTGTTTTTT
.,TRBV25-1,TRBJ1-5,CASTSGINQPQHF,TGTGCCAGCACATCAGGGATCAATCAGCCCCAGCATTTT
.,TRBV9,TRBJ1-1,CASSDTDGKGGEAFF,TGTGCCAGCAGTGATACTGACGGGAAAGGAGGTGAAGCTTTCTTT
.,TRBV4-1,TRBJ2-7,CASSQEPGTGEQYF,TGCGCCAGCAGCCAAGAGCCAGGCACCGGCGAGCAGTACTTC
TRBD2,TRBV9,TRBJ2-3,CASSVGGLAGSTDTQYF,TGTGCCAGCAGCGTAGGGGGACTAGCGGGAAGCACAGATACGCAGTATTTT
.,TRBV19,TRBJ1-6,CASSPTMSSYNSPLHF,TGTGCCAGTAGCCCGACAATGAGCTCCTATAATTCACCCCTCCACTTT
.,TRBV4-1,TRBJ1-2,CASSLPLAYKGYTF,TGCGCCAGCAGCCTCCCTCTGGCTTATAAGGGCTACACCTTC
.,TRBV28,TRBJ1-1,CASRPEGRGTEAFF,TGTGCCAGCAGACCCGAGGGGAGGGGGACTGAAGCTTTCTTT
.,TRBV4-3,TRBJ1-2,CASSQDLGGSGGYTF,TGCGCCAGCAGCCAAGATCTGGGGGGCTCTGGTGGCTACACCTTC
TRBD1,TRBV5-1,TRBJ1-1,CASSTDRETAEAFF,TGCGCCAGCAGCACGGACAGGGAAACTGCTGAAGCTTTCTTT
TRBD2,TRBV9,TRBJ2-4,CASSATGGGDGHIQYF,TGTGCCAGCAGCGCCACCGGGGGAGGGGACGGCCACATTCAGTACTTC
TRBD1,TRBV2,TRBJ1-1,CASGTGNTEAFF,TGTGCCAGCGGGACAGGGAACACTGAAGCTTTCTTT
.,TRBV6-1,TRBJ1-2,CASSARDTSNYGYTF,TGTGCCAGCAGTGCTCGGGACACTTCTAACTATGGCTACACCTTC
.,TRBV30,TRBJ2-3,CAWSVLATSTDTQYF,TGTGCCTGGAGTGTACTGGCTACGAGCACAGATACGCAGTATTTT
.,TRBV6-6,TRBJ2-7,CASSYGGDPYEQYF,TGTGCCAGCAGTTACGGCGGGGACCCCTACGAGCAGTACTTC
TRBD2,TRBV27,TRBJ2-7,CASSILAGGYRYEQYF,TGTGCCAGCAGTATACTAGCGGGAGGGTATCGCTACGAGCAGTACTTC
TRBD1,TRBV5-1,TRBJ2-1,CASSFQGQTLYNEQFF,TGCGCCAGCAGCTTTCAGGGACAGACTCTATACAATGAGCAGTTCTTC
.,TRBV4-1,TRBJ1-4,CASSGLNEKLFF,TGCGCCAGCAGCGGCCTAAATGAAAAACTGTTTTTT